This T cell receptor beta chain was recovered during a study of beta chain features in type 1 diabetes. The authors reverse transcribed all of the isolated RNA, so sequencing captured expressed TCRB transcripts. Some clones are missing from TCRdb's copy, which holds only in-frame ones; the method was immunoSEQ multiplex PCR. The sample has hundreds of thousands of clones; 9.5% to 11% are singletons. Regarding the study as a whole: A greater similarity of naive, central memory and Treg TCRB repertoires was seen among patients than among healthy donors. VDJ junctions in type 1 diabetes patients carried more deletions and fewer insertions.

A remark on this clone: Its specificity is unknown.

This receptor was identified in a woman aged 25-40 years in good health. Material: naive CD4+ T cells from blood.

The DNA of the CDR3 is TGTGCCAGCGTAGCGGGAGGGCCTTCTTACGGTGAGCAGTTCTTC. Translating gives CASVAGGPSYGEQFF. The chain joins TRBV2 to TRBJ2-1, with TRBD2 matching over 11 bases. The ends lost 8 bases at V and 9 bases at J; junction bases unmatched: 12. Looked up from germline, CDR1 is SNHLY and CDR2 is FYNNEI. This CDR3 spans 15 amino acids.